Listed here is a single TCR beta chain. Its antigen is unknown. There are no base qualities to consult, and no much larger clone falls within one base. These data are taken from a study (TCRdb year 2016). Receptor libraries were prepared by RT-PCR. The instrument given in TCRdb is Illumina MiSeq. TCRdb redid the processing of the public reads, applying fastp at Q25 and MiXCR, and retained in-frame beta chains. Rows with a matching CDR3 protein are joined into one entry that keeps the most common DNA and genes. In this sample the table shows about 680,000 distinct CDR3 sequences, approximately 15% of which occur a single time. About 3.6% of the sample rests with the top ten. Between the V and J ends, shortened by 3 bases and 5 bases respectively, the junction contains 5 bases. There are 12 amino acids in the CDR3, from cysteine to phenylalanine inclusive. CDR3 DNA is the only sequence kept; it has 36 bases, read in frame from the first base. The germline V gene yields SGHTA for CDR1 and FQGTGA for CDR2.

Recombination joined TRBV7-3 with TRBJ2-1; no confident D gene assignment can be made. This receptor was taken from a female donor in good health, serving as a healthy control. Sequencing used memory CD4+ T cells from blood. At the DNA level, the sequence is TGTGCCAGCAGCTTTGCCCACAATGAGCAGTTCTTC. The resulting protein is CASSFAHNEQFF.